The source of this T cell receptor (beta chain) is a study of cytomegalovirus exposure and HLA in healthy donors. The study's findings and limits: CMV serostatus was the only recorded immune exposure for donors. When analyzed later, a missense DCLRE1C variant was found to be linked to TCR beta V- and J-gene trimming. Some V segments (TRBV6-2 and TRBV6-3 among them) were excluded as indistinguishable.

Turning to this clone: Antigen specificity is unknown.

J was trimmed by 2 bases and V by 4 bases; bases with no gene match: 6. This CDR3 contains 15 residues. CDR1 and CDR2 from the germline V gene are SGHRS and YFSETQ. PCR primers comprised 60 Vbeta and 13 Jbeta primers. Profiling relied on immunoSEQ multiplex PCR, and the TCRdb table lists in-frame clones only, not all of them. The table lists roughly 200,000 clones, approximately 9.5% of them singletons. Sequenced sample: PBMCs. The chain has TRBV5-1 and TRBJ2-5, with TRBD2 matching over 9 bases. This clonotype was sampled from a woman in her 30s in good health and CMV-seropositive. CDR3 loop: CASSVTSGPQETQYF. The DNA for the CDR3 is TGCGCCAGCAGCGTCACTAGCGGGCCGCAAGAGACCCAGTACTTC.